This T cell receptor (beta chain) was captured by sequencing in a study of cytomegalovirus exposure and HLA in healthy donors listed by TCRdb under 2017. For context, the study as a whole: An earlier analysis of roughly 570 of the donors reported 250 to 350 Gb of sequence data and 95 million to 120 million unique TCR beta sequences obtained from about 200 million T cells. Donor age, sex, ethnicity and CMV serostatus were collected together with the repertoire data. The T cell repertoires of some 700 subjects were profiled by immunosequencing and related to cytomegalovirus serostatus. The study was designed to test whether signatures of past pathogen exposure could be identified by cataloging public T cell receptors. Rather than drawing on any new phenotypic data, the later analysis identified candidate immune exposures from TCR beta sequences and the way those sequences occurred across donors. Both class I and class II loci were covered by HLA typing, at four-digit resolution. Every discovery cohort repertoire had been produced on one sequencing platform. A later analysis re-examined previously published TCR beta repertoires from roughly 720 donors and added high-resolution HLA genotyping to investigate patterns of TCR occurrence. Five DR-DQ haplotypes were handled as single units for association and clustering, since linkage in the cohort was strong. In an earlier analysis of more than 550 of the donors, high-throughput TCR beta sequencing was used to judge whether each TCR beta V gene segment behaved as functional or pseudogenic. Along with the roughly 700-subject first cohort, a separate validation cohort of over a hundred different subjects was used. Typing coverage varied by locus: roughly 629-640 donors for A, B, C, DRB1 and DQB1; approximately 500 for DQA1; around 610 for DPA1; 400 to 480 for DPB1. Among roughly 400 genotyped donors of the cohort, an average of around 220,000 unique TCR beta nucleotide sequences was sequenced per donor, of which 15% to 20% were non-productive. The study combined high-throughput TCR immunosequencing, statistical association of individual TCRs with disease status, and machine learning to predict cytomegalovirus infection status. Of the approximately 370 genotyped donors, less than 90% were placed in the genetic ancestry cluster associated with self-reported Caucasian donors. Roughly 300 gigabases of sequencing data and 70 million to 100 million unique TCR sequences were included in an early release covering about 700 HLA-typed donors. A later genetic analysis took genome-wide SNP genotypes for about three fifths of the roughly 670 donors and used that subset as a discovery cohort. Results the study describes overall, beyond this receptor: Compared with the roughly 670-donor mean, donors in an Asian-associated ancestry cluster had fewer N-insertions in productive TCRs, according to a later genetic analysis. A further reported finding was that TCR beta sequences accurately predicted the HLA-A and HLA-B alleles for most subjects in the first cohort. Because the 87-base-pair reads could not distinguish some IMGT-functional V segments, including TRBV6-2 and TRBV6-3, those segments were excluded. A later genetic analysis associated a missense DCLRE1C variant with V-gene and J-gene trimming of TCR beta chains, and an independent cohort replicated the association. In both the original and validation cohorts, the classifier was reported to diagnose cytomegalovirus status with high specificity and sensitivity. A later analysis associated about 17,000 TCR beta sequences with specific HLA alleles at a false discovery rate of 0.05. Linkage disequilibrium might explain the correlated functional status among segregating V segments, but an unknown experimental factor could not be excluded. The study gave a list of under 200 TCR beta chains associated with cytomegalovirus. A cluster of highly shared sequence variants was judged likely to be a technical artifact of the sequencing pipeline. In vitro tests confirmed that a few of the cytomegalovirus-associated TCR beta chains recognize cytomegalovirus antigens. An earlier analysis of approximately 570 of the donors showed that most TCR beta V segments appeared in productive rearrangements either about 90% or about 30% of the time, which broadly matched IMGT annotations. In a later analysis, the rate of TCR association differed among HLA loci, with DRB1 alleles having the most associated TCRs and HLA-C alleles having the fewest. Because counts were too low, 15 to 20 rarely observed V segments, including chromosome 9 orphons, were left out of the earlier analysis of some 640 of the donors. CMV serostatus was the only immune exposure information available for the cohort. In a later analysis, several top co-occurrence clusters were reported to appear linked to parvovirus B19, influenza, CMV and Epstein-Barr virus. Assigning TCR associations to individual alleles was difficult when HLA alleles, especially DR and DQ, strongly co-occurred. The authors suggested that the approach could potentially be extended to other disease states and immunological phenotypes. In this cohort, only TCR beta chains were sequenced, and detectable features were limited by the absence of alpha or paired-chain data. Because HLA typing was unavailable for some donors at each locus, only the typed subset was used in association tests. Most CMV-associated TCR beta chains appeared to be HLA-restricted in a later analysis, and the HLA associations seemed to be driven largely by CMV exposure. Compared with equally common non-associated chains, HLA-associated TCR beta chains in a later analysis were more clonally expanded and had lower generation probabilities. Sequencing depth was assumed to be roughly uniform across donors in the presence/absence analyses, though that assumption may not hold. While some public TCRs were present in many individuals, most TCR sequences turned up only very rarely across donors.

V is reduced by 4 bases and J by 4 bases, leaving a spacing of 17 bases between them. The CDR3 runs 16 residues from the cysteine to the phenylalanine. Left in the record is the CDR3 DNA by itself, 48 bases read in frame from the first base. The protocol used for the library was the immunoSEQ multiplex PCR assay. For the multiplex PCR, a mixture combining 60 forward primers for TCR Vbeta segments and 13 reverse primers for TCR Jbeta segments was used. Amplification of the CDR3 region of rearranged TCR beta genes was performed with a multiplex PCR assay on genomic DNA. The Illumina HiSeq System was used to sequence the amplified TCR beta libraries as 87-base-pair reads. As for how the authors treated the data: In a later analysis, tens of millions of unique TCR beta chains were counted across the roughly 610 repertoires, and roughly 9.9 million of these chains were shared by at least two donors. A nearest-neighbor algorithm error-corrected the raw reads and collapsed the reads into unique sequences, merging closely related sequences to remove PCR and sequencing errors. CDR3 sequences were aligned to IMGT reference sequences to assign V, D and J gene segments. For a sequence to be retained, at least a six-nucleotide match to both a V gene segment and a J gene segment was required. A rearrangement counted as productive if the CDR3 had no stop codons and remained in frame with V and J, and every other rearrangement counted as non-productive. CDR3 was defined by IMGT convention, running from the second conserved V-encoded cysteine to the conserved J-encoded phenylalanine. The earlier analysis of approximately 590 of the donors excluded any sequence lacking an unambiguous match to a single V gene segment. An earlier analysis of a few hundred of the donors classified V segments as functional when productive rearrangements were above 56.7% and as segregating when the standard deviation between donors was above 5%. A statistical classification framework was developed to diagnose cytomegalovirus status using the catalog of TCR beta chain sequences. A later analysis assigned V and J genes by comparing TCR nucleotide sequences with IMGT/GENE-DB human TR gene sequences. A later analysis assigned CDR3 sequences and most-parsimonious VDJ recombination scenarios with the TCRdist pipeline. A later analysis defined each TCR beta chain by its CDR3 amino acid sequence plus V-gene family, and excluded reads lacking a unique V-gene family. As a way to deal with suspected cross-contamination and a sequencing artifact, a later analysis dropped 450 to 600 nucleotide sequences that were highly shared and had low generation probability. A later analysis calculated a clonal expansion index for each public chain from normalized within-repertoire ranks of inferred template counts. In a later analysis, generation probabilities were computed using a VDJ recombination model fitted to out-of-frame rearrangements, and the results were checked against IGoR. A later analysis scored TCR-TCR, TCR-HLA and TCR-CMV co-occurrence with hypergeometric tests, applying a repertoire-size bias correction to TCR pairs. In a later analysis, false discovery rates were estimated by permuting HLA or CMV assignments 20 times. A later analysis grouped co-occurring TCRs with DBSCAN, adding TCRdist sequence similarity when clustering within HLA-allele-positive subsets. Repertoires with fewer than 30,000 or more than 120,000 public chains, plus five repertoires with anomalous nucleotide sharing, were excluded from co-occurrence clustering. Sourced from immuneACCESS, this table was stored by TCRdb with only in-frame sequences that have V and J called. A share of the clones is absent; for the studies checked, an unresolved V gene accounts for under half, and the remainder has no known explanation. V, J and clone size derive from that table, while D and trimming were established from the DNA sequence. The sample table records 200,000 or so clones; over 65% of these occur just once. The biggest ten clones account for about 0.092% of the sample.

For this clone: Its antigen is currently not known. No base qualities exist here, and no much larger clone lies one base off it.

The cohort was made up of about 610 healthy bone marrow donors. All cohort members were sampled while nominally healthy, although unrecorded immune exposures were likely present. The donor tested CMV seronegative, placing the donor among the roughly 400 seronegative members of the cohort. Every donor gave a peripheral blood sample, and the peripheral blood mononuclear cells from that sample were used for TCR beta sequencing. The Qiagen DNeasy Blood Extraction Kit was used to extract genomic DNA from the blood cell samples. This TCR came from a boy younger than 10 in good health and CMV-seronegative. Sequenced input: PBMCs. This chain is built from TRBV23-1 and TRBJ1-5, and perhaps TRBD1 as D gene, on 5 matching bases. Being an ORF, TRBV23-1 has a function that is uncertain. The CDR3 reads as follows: CASSLPGHLGNQPQHF. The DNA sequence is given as TGCGCCAGCAGTCTACCTGGACACCTAGGTAATCAGCCCCAGCATTTT.